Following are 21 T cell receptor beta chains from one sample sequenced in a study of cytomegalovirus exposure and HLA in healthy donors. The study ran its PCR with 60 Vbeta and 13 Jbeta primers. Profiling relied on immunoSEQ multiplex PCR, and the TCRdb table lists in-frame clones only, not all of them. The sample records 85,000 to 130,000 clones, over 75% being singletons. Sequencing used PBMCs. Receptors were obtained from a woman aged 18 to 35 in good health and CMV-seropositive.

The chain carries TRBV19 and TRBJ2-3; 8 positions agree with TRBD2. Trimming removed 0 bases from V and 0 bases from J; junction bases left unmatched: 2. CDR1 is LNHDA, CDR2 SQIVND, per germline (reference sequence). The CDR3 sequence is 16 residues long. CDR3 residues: CASSIEPSGSTDTQYF. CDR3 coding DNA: TGTGCCAGTAGTATAGAGCCTAGCGGGAGCACAGATACGCAGTATTTT.

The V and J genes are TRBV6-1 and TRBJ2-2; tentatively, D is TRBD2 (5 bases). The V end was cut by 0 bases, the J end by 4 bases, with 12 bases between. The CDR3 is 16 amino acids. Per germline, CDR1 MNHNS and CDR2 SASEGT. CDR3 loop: CASSEAREYFTGELFF. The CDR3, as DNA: TGTGCCAGCAGTGAAGCGAGGGAATATTTCACCGGGGAGCTGTTTTTT.

CDR3 sequence reads: CASRHGQGVYGYTF. CDR3 sequence (DNA): TGTGCCAGTAGACACGGACAGGGGGTCTATGGCTACACCTTC. The V gene is TRBV19, the J gene TRBJ1-2; the match to TRBD1 covers 10 bases. The germline V gene encodes CDR1 LNHDA and CDR2 SQIVND (reference sequence). V was clipped by 6 bases and J by 4 bases; unmatched bases: 5. CDR3 size: 14 residues.

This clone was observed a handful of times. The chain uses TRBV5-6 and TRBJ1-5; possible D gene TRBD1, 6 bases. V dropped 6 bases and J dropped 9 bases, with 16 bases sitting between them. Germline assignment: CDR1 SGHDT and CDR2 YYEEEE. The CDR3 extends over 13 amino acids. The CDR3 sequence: CASKLQGPTPQHF. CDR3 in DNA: TGTGCCAGCAAACTACAGGGCCCAACGCCCCAGCATTTT.

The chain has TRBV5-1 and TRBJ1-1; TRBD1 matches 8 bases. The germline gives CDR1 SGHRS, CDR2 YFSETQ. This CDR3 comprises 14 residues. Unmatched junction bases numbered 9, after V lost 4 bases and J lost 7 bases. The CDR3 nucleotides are TGCGCCAGCAGCCTCAAGACAGGGGCTCTTGAAGCTTTCTTT. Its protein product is CASSLKTGALEAFF.

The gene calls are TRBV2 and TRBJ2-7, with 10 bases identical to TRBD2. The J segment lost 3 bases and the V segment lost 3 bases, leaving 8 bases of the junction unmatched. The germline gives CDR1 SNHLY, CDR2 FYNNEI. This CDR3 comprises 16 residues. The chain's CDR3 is CASSDTTSGKGYEQYF. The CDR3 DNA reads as TGTGCCAGCAGTGATACTACTAGCGGGAAGGGCTACGAGCAGTACTTC.

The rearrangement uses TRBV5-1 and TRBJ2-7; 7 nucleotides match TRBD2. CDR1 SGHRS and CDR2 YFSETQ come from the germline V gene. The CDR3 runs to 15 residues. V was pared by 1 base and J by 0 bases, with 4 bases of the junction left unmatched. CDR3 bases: TGCGCCAGCAGCTTGAGCGGGGCTGCCTCCTACGAGCAGTACTTC. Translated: CASSLSGAASYEQYF.

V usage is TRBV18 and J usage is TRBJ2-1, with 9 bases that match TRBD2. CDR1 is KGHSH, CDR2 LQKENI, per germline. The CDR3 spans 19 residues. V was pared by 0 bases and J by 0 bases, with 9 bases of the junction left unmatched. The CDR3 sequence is CASSPPWLAGTSSYNEQFF. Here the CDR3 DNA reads TGTGCCAGCTCACCACCCTGGCTAGCGGGAACGAGCTCCTACAATGAGCAGTTCTTC. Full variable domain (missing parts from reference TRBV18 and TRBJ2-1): NAGVMQNPRHLVRRRGQEARLRCSPMKGHSHVYWYRQLPEEGLKFMVYLQKENIIDESGMPKERFSAEFPKEGPSILRIQQVVRGDSAAYFCASSPPWLAGTSSYNEQFFGPGTRLTVL.

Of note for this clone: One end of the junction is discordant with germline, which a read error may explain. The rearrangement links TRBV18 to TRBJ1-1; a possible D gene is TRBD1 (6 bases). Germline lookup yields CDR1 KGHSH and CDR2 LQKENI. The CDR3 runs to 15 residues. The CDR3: CASSPRASGETEAFF. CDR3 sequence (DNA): TGTGCCAGCTCCCCACGAGCTTCAGGGGAGACTGAAGCTTTCTTT.

In DNA, the CDR3 is TGTGCCAGCAGCTTAGAGGGGGCCATGGATTACGAGCAGTACTTC. It yields the protein CASSLEGAMDYEQYF. The chain recombines TRBV11-2 with TRBJ2-7; tentatively, D is TRBD1 (6 bases). CDR1 and CDR2 (germline): SGHAT, FQNNGV. V was trimmed by 0 bases and J by 4 bases, leaving 13 bases between them. The CDR3 totals 15 residues.

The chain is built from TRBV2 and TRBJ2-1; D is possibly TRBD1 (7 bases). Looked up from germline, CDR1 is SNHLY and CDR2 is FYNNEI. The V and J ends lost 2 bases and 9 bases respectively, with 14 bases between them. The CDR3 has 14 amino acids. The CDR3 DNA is TGTGCCAGCAGTGAACGAGGGGGCGGGACTGAGCAGTTCTTC. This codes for CASSERGGGTEQFF.

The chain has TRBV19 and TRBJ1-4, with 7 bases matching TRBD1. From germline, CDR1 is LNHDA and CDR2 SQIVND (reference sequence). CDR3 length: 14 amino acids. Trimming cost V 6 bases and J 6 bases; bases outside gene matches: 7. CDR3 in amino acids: CASSLYRGDEKLFF. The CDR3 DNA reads TGTGCCAGTAGCTTATACAGGGGAGATGAAAAACTGTTTTTT.

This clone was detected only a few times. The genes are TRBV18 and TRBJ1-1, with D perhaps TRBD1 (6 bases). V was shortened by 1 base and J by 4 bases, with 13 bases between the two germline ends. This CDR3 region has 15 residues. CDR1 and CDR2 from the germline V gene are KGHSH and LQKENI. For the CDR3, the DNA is TGTGCCAGCTCACCACTCCGGGCGGGGGCCACTGAAGCTTTCTTT. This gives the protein CASSPLRAGATEAFF.

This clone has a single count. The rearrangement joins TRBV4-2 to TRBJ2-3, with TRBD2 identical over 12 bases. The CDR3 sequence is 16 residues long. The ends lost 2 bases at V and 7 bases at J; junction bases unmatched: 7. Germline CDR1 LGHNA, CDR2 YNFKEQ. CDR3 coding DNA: TGTGCCAGCAGCCAACTAGCGGGAGGGGGAGTGAATACGCAGTATTTT. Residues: CASSQLAGGGVNTQYF.

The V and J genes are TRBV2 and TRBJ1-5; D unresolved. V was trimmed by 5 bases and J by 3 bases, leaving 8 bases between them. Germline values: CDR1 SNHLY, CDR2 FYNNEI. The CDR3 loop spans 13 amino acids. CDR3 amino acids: CASSSGNNQPQHF. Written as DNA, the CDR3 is TGTGCCAGCAGTTCCGGGAACAATCAGCCCCAGCATTTT.

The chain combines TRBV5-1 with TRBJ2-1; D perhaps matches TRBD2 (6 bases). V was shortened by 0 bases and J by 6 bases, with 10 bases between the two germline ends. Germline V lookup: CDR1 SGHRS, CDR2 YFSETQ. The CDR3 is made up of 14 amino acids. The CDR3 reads CASSLEAGFNEQFF. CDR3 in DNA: TGCGCCAGCAGCTTGGAGGCGGGATTCAATGAGCAGTTCTTC.

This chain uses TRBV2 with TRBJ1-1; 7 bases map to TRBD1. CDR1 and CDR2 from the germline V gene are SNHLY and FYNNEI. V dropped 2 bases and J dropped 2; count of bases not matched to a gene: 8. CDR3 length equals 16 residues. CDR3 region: CASSEWDSLTNTEAFF. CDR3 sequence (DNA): TGTGCCAGCAGTGAATGGGACAGCCTTACTAACACTGAAGCTTTCTTT.

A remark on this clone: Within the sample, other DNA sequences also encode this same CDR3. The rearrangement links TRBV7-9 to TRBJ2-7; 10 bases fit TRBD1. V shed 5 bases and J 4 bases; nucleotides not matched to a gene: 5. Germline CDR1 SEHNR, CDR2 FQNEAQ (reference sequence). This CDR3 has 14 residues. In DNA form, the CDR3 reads TGTGCCAGCAGCGCTGGGACAGGGGCGTACGAGCAGTACTTC. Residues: CASSAGTGAYEQYF.

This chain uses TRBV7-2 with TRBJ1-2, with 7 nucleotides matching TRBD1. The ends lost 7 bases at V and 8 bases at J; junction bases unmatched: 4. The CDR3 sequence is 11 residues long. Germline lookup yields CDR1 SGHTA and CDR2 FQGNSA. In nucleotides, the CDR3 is TGTGCCAGCACCCCAGGGGGGGGCTACACCTTC. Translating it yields CASTPGGGYTF.

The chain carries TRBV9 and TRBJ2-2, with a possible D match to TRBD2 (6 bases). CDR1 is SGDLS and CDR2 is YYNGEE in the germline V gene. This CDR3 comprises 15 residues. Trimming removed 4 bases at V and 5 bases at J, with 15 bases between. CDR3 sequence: CASSLNRGRTGELFF. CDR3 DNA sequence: TGTGCCAGCAGCCTAAACCGGGGGAGGACCGGGGAGCTGTTTTTT.

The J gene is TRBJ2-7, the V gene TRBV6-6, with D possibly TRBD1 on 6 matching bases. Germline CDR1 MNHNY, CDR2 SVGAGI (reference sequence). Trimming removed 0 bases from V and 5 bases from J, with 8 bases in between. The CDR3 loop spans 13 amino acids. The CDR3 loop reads CASSYSEGDEQYF. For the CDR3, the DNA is TGTGCCAGCAGTTACTCCGAGGGGGACGAGCAGTACTTC.